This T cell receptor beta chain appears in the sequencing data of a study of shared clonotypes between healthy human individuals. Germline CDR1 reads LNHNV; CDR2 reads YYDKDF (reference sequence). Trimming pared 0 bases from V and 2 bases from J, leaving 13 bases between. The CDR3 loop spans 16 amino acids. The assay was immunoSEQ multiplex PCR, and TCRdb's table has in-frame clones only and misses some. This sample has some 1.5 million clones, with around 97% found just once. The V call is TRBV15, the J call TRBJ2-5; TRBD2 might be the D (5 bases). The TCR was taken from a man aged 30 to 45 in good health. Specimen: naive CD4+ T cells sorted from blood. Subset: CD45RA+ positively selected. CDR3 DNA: TGTGCCACCAGCAGAGATGTGGGAGTTCGGCAAGAGACCCAGTACTTC. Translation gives CATSRDVGVRQETQYF.